This T cell receptor (beta chain) stems from a study of T cells in Graves' hyperthyroidism and ophthalmopathy (dated by TCRdb to 2018 to 2020). About the investigation overall: To identify distinguishing TCR V-J signatures, a discovery cohort of around 100 patients was used, comprising 40 to 45 with Graves' ophthalmopathy and around 57 with stable Graves' hyperthyroidism. Whether ophthalmopathy could be predicted prospectively was tested in an independent validation cohort made up of about 20 hyperthyroidism patients plus 17 patients who later progressed to ophthalmopathy. The 90 or so discovery patients were randomly split 7:3 into training and test sets. The study also compared thyroid tissue and blood T-cell repertoires from over 5 Graves' hyperthyroidism patients. Once sampling was done, hyperthyroidism patients were given methimazole at a starting dose of 30 mg daily, whereas ophthalmopathy patients were given high-dose intravenous methylprednisolone. The paper describes TCR Vbeta CDR3 sequencing of about 140 peripheral blood samples, made up of fewer than 50 ophthalmopathy patients, over 70 hyperthyroidism patients and 17 progressor patients. The full study reports these points: A model built on a 13 V-J signature distinguished ophthalmopathy from stable hyperthyroidism, reaching approximately 89% sensitivity and 81.08% specificity in cross-validation and 80%/75% in testing. Most expanded thyroid clonotypes (frequency above 0.001) were also detected in blood, a finding suggesting that blood repertoires may reflect thyroid immune responses. In validation, the model predicted progression to ophthalmopathy a median of roughly 6.5 months before onset, with about 71% sensitivity and roughly 79% specificity. Sample size was not statistically predetermined, and blinding of investigators to group allocation was not performed.

The CDR3 starts with the cysteine, ends with the phenylalanine, and has 15 residues. This entry keeps only the CDR3 DNA: 45 bases, framed from base 1. Per the germline V gene (reference sequence), SGHKS is the CDR1 and YYEKEE is the CDR2. Trimming takes 0 bases off V and 5 bases off J; junction bases not matched to a gene: 5. Amplification of TCR beta CDR3 regions was carried out from RNA transcripts. The first round of RT-PCR for the TCR CDR3 was performed with the HTBI primer set and the Qiagen OneStep RT-PCR kit. The libraries were constructed in a second round of multiplex PCR and then size-selected and purified. Paired-end sequencing of the libraries was performed with 100 bp reads on an Illumina HiSeq2000. The authors' analysis ran thus. Raw data were processed with SOAPnuke, discarding reads with adapters, uncalled bases, mean Phred below 15, or no exact constant-primer or identifier match. COPE v1.2.5 was used to merge high-quality paired reads, and clonotypes were defined as unique nucleotide sequences. MiTCR v1.1 was used to align the clonotypes against IMGT TRBV, TRBD and TRBJ reference segments. The analysis was restricted to V-J combinations with a frequency above 0.0001, which together covered 99.2% of the repertoires. A TCS score was defined as the ratio of F50 (clonal expansion) to E x V (chaos), with BLOSUM62-based TCRdist applied between CDR3 peptides within each V-J. Welch's t-statistics and random forest reduced 500 to 650 V-J features to about 13, which were used in a naive Bayes classifier (R e1071). The public reads were run again by TCRdb, first through fastp at Q25 and then through MiXCR, and only productive beta chains were kept. All rows with the same CDR3 protein become a single entry with the most common DNA and genes. For this entry, the V and J calls and clone size follow TCRdb and not the study's own pipeline. Present in this sample are hundreds of thousands of distinct CDR3 sequences, around 45% of which were seen just once. The ten largest clonotypes hold roughly 8.2% of the sample.

A patient counted as having stable Graves' hyperthyroidism if no progression to ophthalmopathy occurred over 18 months of follow-up. Hyperthyroidism patients were newly diagnosed, with disease duration under 2 months, and aged 18 to 65 years. The study excluded patients with uncontrolled infections, other autoimmune diseases, pregnancy or lactation. Clinical symptoms, serum thyroxine and TRAb, thyroid ultrasound, and orbital computed tomography formed the basis for the diagnoses. Total RNA was extracted using Trizol reagent, and RNA quality was assessed on an Agilent 2100 Bioanalyzer. Points on this clonotype: Which antigen it targets is not known. Base qualities are not at hand, and no much larger clone is one base apart.

The specimen sequenced was peripheral blood or thyroid tissue (not recorded which). This TCR was recovered from a woman aged 18 to 35 with Graves' hyperthyroidism. Donor details come from another sample of the same person, matched by shared clones. The chain couples TRBV5-5 to TRBJ1-5, and 7 junctional nucleotides match TRBD1. CDR3 loop: CASSLGAGGDQPQHF. The DNA is as follows: TGTGCCAGCAGCTTGGGAGCAGGGGGGGATCAGCCCCAGCATTTT.